This T cell receptor (beta chain) appears in the sequencing data of a study of cytomegalovirus exposure and HLA in healthy donors. Trimming left V 0 bases short and J 8 bases short, with 10 bases between. The CDR3 has 13 residues. Germline values: CDR1 GTSNPN, CDR2 SVGIG (reference sequence). TCRdb's table, derived via immunoSEQ multiplex PCR, lists solely in-frame clones and lacks some. This table holds about 160,000 clones, roughly nine tenths found once. The sample consisted of PBMCs. The sequence was obtained from a man in his late teens or twenties in good health and CMV-seropositive. The V and J genes are TRBV30 and TRBJ1-4; D gene uncertain. The CDR3 DNA sequence: TGTGCCTGGAGTGTCTCAGCTAGGGAAAAACTGTTTTTT. It encodes CAWSVSAREKLFF. Combining the CDR3 with reference TRBV30 and TRBJ1-4 gives the whole variable domain SQTIHQWPATLVQPVGSPLSLECTVEGTSNPNLYWYRQAAGRGLQLLFYSVGIGQISSEVPQNLSASRPQDRQFILSSKKLLLSDSGFYLCAWSVSAREKLFFGSGTQLSVL.